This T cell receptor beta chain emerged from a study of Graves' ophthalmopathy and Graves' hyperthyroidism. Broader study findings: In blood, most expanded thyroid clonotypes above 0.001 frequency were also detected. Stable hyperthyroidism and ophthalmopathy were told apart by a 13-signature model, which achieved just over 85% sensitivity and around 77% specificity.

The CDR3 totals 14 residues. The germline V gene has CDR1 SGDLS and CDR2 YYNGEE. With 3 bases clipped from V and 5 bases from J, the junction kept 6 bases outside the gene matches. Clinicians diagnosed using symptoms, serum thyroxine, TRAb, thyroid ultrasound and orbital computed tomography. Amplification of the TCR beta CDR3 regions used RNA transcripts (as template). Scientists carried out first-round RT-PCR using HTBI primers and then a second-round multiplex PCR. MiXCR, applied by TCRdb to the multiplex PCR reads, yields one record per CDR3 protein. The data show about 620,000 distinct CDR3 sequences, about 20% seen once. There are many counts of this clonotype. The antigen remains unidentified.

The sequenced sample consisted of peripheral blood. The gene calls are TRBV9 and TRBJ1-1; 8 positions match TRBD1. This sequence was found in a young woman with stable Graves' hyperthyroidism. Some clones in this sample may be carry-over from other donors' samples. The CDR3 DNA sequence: TGTGCCAGCAGCGAGGGACAGGCGGGAACTGAAGCTTTCTTT. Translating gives CASSEGQAGTEAFF.